Listed here are 9 T cell receptor beta chains from one sample, sequenced in a study of breast tumors, draining lymph nodes, adjacent tissues. TCRdb re-called the multiplex PCR reads with MiXCR, one entry per CDR3 protein. The data show 20,000 to 25,000 distinct CDR3 sequences, around 55% seen once. The sequenced sample consisted of breast tumor tissue. These receptors were obtained from a female donor with breast cancer. Some clones in this sample may be carry-over from other donors' samples.

This sequence joins TRBV15 and TRBJ1-4, with 7 bases that match TRBD1. Germline-derived CDR1 and CDR2 are LNHNV and YYDKDF (reference sequence). Trimming removed 4 bases from V and 8 bases from J; junction bases left unmatched: 7. This CDR3 comprises 14 residues. The CDR3 loop reads CATSIQGLGEKLFF. The CDR3 DNA follows: TGTGCCACCAGCATACAGGGGCTGGGCGAAAAACTGTTTTTT.

This clonotype appeared many times. A much larger clone is a single base away; this may be a read error. In DNA, the CDR3 is TGTGCCAGCAGCCAAGAGGTCGGGTACACAGATACGCAGTATTTT. Translating gives CASSQEVGYTDTQYF. The chain couples TRBV3-1 to TRBJ2-3; no firm D call. The CDR3 has 15 amino acids. Per the germline V gene, CDR1 is LGHDT and CDR2 is YNNKEL (reference sequence). The V end lost 0 bases, the J end lost 2 bases, and 9 bases lay between the germline ends.

This clonotype was counted at least ten times. This may be a read error, as it is one base from a much larger clone. The gene calls are TRBV6-2 or TRBV6-3 and TRBJ1-2; 7 bases match TRBD1. Germline V lookup: CDR1 MNHEY, CDR2 SVGEGT. This CDR3 contains 11 residues. Trimming removed 5 bases from V and 8 bases from J; junction bases left unmatched: 2. The CDR3 coding sequence is TGTGCCAGCAGTCACAGGGGAGGCTACACCTTC. Its translation: CASSHRGGYTF.

V gene TRBV20-1 combines with J gene TRBJ2-3, with 10 bases that match TRBD2. Germline CDR1 is DFQATT and CDR2 is SNEGSKA (reference sequence). V lost 3 bases to trimming and J lost 5 bases; unmatched junction nucleotides: 5. CDR3 length: 14 residues. CDR3 nucleotide sequence: TGCAGTGCTAGTGAGCGGGGGGGCTTAGATACGCAGTATTTT. This encodes CSASERGGLDTQYF.

This clonotype was observed at least ten times. The chain carries TRBV20-1 and TRBJ1-1; D gene unclear. In germline, CDR1 is DFQATT, CDR2 SNEGSKA (reference sequence). CDR3 length: 11 amino acids. CDR3 in amino acids: CRVSSNTEAFF. CDR3 coding DNA: TGCAGAGTTTCCTCGAACACTGAAGCTTTCTTT.

The V gene is TRBV10-3, the J gene TRBJ2-1; no reliable D call. V was pared by 2 bases and J by 9 bases, with 11 bases between. This CDR3 is built from 13 residues. Germline CDR1 ENHRY, CDR2 SYGVKD. CDR3 in amino acids: CAISESLSTEQFF. The CDR3 nucleotides read TGTGCCATCAGTGAGAGCCTGTCAACTGAGCAGTTCTTC.

The V and J genes are TRBV5-8 and TRBJ1-4, with D perhaps TRBD1 (5 bases). This CDR3 is built from 14 residues. V was trimmed by 2 bases and J by 11 bases, leaving 16 bases between them. Germline-derived CDR1 and CDR2 are SGHTS and YDEGEE. In nucleotides, the CDR3 is TGTGCCAGCAGCTTCAACAGGCCGGGGACTAAACTGTTTTTT. Its protein is CASSFNRPGTKLFF.

This clonotype was observed many times. Possible read error: a much larger clone is one base away. The rearrangement links TRBV20-1 to TRBJ2-5; 9 bases are shared with TRBD2. The length of the CDR3 is 15 residues. The ends lost 0 bases at V and 5 bases at J; junction bases unmatched: 7. CDR1 and CDR2 from the germline V gene are DFQATT and SNEGSKA (reference sequence). CDR3: CSARDVASGTETQYF. CDR3 in DNA: TGCAGTGCTAGAGATGTGGCTAGCGGGACCGAGACCCAGTACTTC.

This sequence joins TRBV19 and TRBJ1-2; 9 bases agree with TRBD1. CDR1 is LNHDA and CDR2 is SQIVND in the germline V gene (reference sequence). The CDR3 totals 16 residues. Trimming at V came to 3 bases and at J to 7 bases, leaving 12 bases not matched to a gene. The DNA of the CDR3 is TGTGCCAGTAGTATTCTGACAGGGGGTCCCCCAGCTGGCTACACCTTC. Translation: CASSILTGGPPAGYTF.